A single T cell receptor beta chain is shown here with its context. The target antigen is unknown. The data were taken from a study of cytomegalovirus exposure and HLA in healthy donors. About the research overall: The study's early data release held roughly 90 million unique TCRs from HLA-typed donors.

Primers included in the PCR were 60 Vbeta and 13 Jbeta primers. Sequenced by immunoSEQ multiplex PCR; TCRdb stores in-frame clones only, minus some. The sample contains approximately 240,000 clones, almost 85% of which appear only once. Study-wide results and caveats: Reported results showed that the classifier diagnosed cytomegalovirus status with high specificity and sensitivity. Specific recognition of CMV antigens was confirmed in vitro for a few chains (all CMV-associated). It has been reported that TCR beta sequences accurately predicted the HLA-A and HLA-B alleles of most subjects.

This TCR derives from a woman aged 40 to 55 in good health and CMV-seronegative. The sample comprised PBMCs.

The CDR3 DNA reads TGTGCCAGCAGCCTCCAAGCAAACCACAATGAGCAGTTCTTC. Its protein is CASSLQANHNEQFF. This chain links TRBV9 with TRBJ2-1; no firm D call. Trimming cost V 4 bases and J 5 bases, with 13 bases left between them. The CDR3 is 14 amino acids. Germline CDR1 is SGDLS and CDR2 is YYNGEE.